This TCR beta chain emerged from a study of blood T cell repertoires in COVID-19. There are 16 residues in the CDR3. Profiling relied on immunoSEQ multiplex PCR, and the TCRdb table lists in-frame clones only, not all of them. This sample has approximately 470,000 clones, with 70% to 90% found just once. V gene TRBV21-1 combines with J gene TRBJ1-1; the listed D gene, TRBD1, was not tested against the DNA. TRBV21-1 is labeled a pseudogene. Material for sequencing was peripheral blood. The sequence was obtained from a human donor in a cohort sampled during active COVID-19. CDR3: CASSTPGQGANTEAFF. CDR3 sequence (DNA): TGTGCCAGCAGCACCCCGGGACAGGGGGCGAACACTGAAGCTTTCTTT.